The T cell receptor beta chain under discussion was sequenced for a study of T cell responses to AZD1222 COVID-19 vaccine. Data came from immunoSEQ multiplex PCR; TCRdb stores just in-frame clones and leaves some out. The sample records 200,000 or so clones, approximately 94% being singletons. The germline V and J ends were trimmed by 3 bases and 3 bases, with 11 bases remaining between them. CDR1 and CDR2 (germline): SGHAT, FQNNGV. CDR3 length: 14 residues. The receptor was isolated from an adult who received the AZD1222 COVID-19 vaccine. The sequences come from peripheral blood, collected 28 days after the second AZD1222 dose. V usage is TRBV11-2 and J usage is TRBJ1-2, with D tentatively TRBD1 (6 bases). CDR3 loop: CASSFLQGDYGYTF. Here the CDR3 DNA reads TGTGCCAGCAGCTTTCTACAGGGAGACTATGGCTACACCTTC.